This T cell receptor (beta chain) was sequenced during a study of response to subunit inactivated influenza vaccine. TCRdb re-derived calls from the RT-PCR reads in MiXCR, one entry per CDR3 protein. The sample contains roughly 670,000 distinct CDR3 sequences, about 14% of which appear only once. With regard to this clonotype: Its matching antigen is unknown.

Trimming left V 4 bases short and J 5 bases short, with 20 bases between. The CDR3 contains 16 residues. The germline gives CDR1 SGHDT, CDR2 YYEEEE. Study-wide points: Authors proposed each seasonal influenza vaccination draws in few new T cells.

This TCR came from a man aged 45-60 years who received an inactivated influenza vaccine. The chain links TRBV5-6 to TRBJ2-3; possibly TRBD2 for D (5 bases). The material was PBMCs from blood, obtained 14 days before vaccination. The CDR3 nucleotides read TGTGCCAGCAGCCAGAGAGGGTTCGGTTTGGGAGATACGCAGTATTTT. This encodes CASSQRGFGLGDTQYF.